A single sample gave rise to the 6 T cell receptor beta chains below, sequenced in a study of fetal regulatory T cell absence and autoimmunity. TCRdb's copy holds only in-frame clones and misses some; the assay was immunoSEQ multiplex PCR. This sample carries roughly 95,000 clones, 60% to 80% of them seen once, and the ten largest clones take 2%. The material sequenced was pancreas tissue. All receptors derive from a male donor with IPEX syndrome.

The chain carries TRBV5-1 and TRBJ2-2; D call uncertain. Germline CDR1 and CDR2: SGHRS and YFSETQ. Trimming removed 2 bases from V and 5 bases from J, with 4 bases in between. The CDR3 covers 12 residues. The DNA of the CDR3 is TGCGCCAGCAGCTTCAAGACCGGGGAGCTGTTTTTT. Amino acids: CASSFKTGELFF.

This sequence joins TRBV6-6 and TRBJ1-3; the match to TRBD1 covers 7 bases. J was trimmed by 1 base and V by 9 bases; bases with no gene match: 3. Germline V CDR1 and CDR2: MNHNY, SVGAGI (reference sequence). The CDR3 spans 13 residues. The CDR3 spells CASQGVSGNTIYF. In DNA form, the CDR3 reads TGTGCCAGTCAGGGGGTTTCTGGAAACACCATATATTTT.

The gene calls are TRBV10-3 and TRBJ2-3, with TRBD1 matching 7 bases. The V segment lost 6 bases and the J segment 0 bases; nucleotides outside the gene matches: 18. The germline gives CDR1 ENHRY, CDR2 SYGVKD. This CDR3 comprises 19 residues. The CDR3 bases are TGTGCCATCAGCCACTCCCATGTCGGGCCCAGGGGGAGCACAGATACGCAGTATTTT. It translates to CAISHSHVGPRGSTDTQYF.

The chain employs TRBV29-1 and TRBJ2-7; tentative D call: TRBD1 (6 bases). The CDR3 spans 13 residues. The V gene lost 0 bases and the J gene lost 4 bases, with 10 bases spanning the gap. Germline assignment: CDR1 SQVTM and CDR2 ANQGSEA. The DNA for the CDR3 is TGCAGCGTTGAAGAGGCAGGGGATTACGAGCAGTACTTC. It specifies CSVEEAGDYEQYF.

This clone was seen just once. This sequence joins TRBV5-6 and TRBJ2-6; 7 nucleotides agree with TRBD1. Germline CDR1 and CDR2: SGHDT and YYEEEE. The CDR3 covers 15 residues. With 1 base clipped from V and 4 bases from J, the junction kept 2 bases outside the gene matches. The CDR3 DNA sequence: TGTGCCAGCAGCTTGAGGGGGCCCGGGGCCAACGTCCTGACTTTC. It encodes CASSLRGPGANVLTF.

The chain links TRBV5-6 to TRBJ2-7, with unresolved D. CDR1 is SGHDT, CDR2 YYEEEE, per germline. There are 13 residues in the CDR3. V was shortened by 1 base and J by 2 bases, with 7 bases between the two germline ends. This CDR3 is CASSLTKTYEQYF. The CDR3 region has the DNA TGTGCCAGCAGCTTGACAAAAACCTACGAGCAGTACTTC.